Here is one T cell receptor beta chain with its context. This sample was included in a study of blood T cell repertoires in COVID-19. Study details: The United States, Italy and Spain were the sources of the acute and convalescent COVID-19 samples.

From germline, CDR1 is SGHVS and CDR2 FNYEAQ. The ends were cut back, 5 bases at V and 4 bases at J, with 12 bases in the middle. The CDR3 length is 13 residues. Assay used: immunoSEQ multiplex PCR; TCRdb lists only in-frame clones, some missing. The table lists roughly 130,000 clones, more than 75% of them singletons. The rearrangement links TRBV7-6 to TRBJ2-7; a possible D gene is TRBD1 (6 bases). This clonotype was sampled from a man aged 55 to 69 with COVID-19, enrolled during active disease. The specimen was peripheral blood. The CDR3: CASSDRMAYEQYF. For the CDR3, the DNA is TGTGCCAGCAGCGACAGGATGGCGTACGAGCAGTACTTC.